A selection of T cell receptor beta chains follows, all from one sample in a study of T cell clusters in autoimmune cytopenias. TCRdb reworked the multiplex PCR reads into one entry per CDR3 protein, no DNA. This sample carries fewer than 15,000 distinct CDR3 sequences, with 2% to 2.5% going to the ten biggest clones. Sample: peripheral blood. The source is a human donor with an autoimmune cytopenia or autoimmune hepatitis (not recorded which). The CDR3 runs from the conserved cysteine through the conserved F or W. Rows may omit the clone size; those that give it use once, few, many or a size class.

V	size	J	CDR3
TRBV12-3/TRBV12-4	.	TRBJ2-1	CASIPGLAIYNEQFF
TRBV19	.	TRBJ2-2	CASSRGQGRTGELFF
TRBV6-5	medium-sized	TRBJ1-1	CASKNQGNTEAFF
TRBV19	medium-sized	TRBJ2-7	CASSPQGGYEQYF
TRBV7-6	.	TRBJ1-4	CASSSLQNPGEKLFF
TRBV6-1	.	TRBJ2-2	CASSEARVTGELFF
TRBV18	.	TRBJ1-2	CASSPLPGEARRSPNYGYTF
TRBV7-9	.	TRBJ2-7	CASSSTTGTSGRRHYEQYF
TRBV29-1	medium-sized	TRBJ1-2	CSVDVNYGYTF
TRBV30	.	TRBJ1-1	CAWRPAGPQPEAFF
TRBV6-6	.	TRBJ2-3	CASSYSIGGAGADTQYF
TRBV15	.	TRBJ1-1	CATEDGGFAEAFF